This T cell receptor (beta chain) was identified in a study of blood T cells in healthy people across ages. General study results and limits: The unsorted PBMCs prevented any conclusive comparison of naive versus antigen-experienced cells. Higher diversity and more naive CD4+ cells were features of long-lived donors, compared to aged donors. Older age went with lower TCR beta diversity per million T cells, in a roughly linear way.

Combining a sample-barcoded 5' primer with a J-beta primer mix, a second PCR ran for 7 to 11 cycles. MiXCR, run by TCRdb on the 5' RACE reads, gives a single entry per CDR3 protein. The sample carries 780,000 or so distinct CDR3 sequences, roughly three fifths recorded once. Regarding this clonotype: Its target is not known.

Those donating, healthy Caucasian individuals from Russia, were aged roughly 6 to 95. The germline V gene has CDR1 SGHTA and CDR2 FQGNSA. With V trimmed by 5 bases and J by 5 bases, 6 bases remained unmatched. The length of the CDR3 is 14 residues. Input material: blood. V usage is TRBV7-2 and J usage is TRBJ2-3; 8 nucleotides match TRBD1. The sequence was collected from a man between 40 and 49 years old in good health. This CDR3 is CASSISGTGDTQYF. The DNA for the CDR3 is TGTGCCAGCAGCATCTCCGGGACAGGAGATACGCAGTATTTT.